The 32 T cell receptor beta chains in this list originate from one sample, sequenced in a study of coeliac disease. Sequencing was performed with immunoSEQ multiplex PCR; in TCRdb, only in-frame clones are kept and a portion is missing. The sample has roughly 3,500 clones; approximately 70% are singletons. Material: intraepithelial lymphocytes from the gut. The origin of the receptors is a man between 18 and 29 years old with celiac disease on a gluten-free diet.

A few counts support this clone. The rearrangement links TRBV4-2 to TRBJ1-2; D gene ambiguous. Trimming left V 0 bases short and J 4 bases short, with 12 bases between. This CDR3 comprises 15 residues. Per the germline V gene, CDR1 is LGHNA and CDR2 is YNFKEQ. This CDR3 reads CASSQDVATPYGYTF. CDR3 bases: TGTGCCAGCAGCCAAGACGTGGCCACACCCTATGGCTACACCTTC.

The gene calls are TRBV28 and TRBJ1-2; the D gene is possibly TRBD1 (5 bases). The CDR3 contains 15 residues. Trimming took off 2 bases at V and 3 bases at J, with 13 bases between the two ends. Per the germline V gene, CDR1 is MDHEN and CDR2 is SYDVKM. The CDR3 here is CASSLLREGDYGYTF. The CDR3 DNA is TGTGCCAGCAGTTTACTCAGGGAAGGAGACTATGGCTACACCTTC.

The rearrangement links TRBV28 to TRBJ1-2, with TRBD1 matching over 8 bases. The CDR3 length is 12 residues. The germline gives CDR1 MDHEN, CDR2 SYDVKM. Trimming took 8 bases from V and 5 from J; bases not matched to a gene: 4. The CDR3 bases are TGTGCCAGCTACAGGGGGTGGTATGGCTACACCTTC. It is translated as CASYRGWYGYTF.

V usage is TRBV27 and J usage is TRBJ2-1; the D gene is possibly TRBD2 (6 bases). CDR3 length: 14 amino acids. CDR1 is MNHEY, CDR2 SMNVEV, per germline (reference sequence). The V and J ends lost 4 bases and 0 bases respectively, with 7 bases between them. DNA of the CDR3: TGTGCCAGCAGTTCCGGGGGCTCCTACAATGAGCAGTTCTTC. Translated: CASSSGGSYNEQFF.

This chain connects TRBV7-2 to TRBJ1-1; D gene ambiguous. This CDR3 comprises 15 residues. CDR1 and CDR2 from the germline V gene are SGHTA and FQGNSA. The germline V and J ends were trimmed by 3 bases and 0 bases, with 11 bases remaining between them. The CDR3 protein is CASSFMRSLNTEAFF. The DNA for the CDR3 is TGTGCCAGCAGCTTCATGAGGAGCTTGAACACTGAAGCTTTCTTT.

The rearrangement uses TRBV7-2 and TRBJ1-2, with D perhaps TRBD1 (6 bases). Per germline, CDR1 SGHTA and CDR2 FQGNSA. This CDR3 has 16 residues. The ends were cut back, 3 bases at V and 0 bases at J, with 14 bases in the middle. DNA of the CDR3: TGTGCCAGCAGCTTCCCACAGGGTTTAGCTAACTATGGCTACACCTTC. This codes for CASSFPQGLANYGYTF.

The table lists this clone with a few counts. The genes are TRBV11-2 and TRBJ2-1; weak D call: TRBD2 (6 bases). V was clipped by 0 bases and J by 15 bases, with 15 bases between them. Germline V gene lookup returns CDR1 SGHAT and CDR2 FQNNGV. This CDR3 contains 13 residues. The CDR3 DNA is TGTGCCAGCAGCTTAGAGGCTTCCGGGGGTGGGTTCTTC. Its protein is CASSLEASGGGFF.

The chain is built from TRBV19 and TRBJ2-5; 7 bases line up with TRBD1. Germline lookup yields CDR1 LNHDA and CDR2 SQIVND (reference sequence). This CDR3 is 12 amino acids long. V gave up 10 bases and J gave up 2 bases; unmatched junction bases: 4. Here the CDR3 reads CATGQVQETQYF. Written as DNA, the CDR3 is TGTGCCACCGGACAGGTTCAAGAGACCCAGTACTTC.

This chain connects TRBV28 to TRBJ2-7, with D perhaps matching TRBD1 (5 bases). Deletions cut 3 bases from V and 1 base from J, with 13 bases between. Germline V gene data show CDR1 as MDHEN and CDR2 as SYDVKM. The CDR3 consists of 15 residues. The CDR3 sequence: CASSFYGHSSYEQYF. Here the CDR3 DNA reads TGTGCCAGCAGTTTTTATGGACATTCGTCCTACGAGCAGTACTTC.

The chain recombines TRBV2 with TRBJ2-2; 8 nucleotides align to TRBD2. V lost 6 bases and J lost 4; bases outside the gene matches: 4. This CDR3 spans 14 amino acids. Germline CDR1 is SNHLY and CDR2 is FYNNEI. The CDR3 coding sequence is TGTGCCAGCAGGGCCGGGACTAGCACCGGGGAGCTGTTTTTT. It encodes CASRAGTSTGELFF. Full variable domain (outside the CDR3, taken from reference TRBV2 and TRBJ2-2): EPEVTQTPSHQVTQMGQEVILRCVPISNHLYFYWYRQILGQKVEFLVSFYNNEISEKSEIFDDQFSVERPDGSNFTLKIRSTKLEDSAMYFCASRAGTSTGELFFGEGSRLTVL.

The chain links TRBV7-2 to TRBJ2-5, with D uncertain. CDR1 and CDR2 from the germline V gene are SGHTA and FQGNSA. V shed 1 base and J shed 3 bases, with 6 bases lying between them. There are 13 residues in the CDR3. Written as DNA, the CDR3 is TGTGCCAGCAGCTTAGTCGTTGAAGAGACCCAGTACTTC. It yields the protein CASSLVVEETQYF.

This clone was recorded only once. This CDR3 reads CASSPSTGRGNTIYF. The CDR3 coding sequence is TGTGCCAGCAGCCCCTCGACAGGGAGGGGAAACACCATATATTTT. V gene TRBV7-6 combines with J gene TRBJ1-3; 7 bases align to TRBD1. Germline CDR1 and CDR2: SGHVS and FNYEAQ. The CDR3 has 15 residues. V shed 5 bases, J shed 4 bases, and the junction held 8 bases outside the gene matches.

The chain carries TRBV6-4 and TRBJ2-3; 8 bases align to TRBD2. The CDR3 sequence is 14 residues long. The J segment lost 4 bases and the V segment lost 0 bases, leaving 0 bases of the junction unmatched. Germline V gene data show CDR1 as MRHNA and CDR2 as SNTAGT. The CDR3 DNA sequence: TGTGCCAGCAGTGACTCAGCGGGGGCAGATACGCAGTATTTT. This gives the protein CASSDSAGADTQYF.

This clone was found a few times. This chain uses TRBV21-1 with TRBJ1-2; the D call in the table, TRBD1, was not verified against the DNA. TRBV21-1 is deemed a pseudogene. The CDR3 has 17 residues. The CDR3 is CASSKAVQGPGMDGYTF. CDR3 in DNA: TGTGCCAGCAGCAAAGCGGTTCAGGGCCCAGGGATGGATGGCTACACCTTC.

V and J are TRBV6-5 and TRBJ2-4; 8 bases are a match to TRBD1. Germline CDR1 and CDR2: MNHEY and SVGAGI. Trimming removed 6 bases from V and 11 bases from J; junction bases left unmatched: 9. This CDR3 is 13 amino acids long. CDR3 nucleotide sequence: TGTGCCAGCAGCAACGACAGGGGATACCTTCAGTACTTC. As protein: CASSNDRGYLQYF.

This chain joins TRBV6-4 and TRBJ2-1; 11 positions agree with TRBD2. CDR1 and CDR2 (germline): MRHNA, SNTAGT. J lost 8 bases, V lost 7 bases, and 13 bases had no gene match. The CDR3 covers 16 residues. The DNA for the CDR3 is TGTGCCAGCAAGCCCGATAGCGGGGGGGCCGCCGATGAGCAGTTCTTC. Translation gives CASKPDSGGAADEQFF.

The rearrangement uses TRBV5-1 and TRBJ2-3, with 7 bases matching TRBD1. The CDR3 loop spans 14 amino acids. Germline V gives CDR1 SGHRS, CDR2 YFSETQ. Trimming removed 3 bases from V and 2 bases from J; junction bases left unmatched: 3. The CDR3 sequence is CASSWDRLTDTQYF. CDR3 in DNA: TGCGCCAGCAGCTGGGACAGACTCACAGATACGCAGTATTTT.

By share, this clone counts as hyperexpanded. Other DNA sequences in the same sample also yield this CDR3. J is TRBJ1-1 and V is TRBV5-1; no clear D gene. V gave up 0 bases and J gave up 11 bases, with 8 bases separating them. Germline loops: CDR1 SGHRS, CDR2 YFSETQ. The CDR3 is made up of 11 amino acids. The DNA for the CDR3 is TGCGCCAGCAGCTTGGCCGGTCTCGCTTTCTTT. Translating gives CASSLAGLAFF.

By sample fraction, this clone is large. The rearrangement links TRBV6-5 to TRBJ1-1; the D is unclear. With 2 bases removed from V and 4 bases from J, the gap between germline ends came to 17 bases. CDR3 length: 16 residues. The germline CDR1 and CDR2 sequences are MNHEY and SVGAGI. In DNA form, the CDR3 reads TGTGCCAGCAGTTACGTCCCGAACATCGGCGGCACTGAAGCTTTCTTT. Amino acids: CASSYVPNIGGTEAFF.

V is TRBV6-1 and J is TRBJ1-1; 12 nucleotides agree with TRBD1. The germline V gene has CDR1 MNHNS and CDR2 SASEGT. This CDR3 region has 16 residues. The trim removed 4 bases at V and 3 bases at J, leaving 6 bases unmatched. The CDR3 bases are TGTGCCAGCAGTGTACCGGGACAGGGGGCTGACACTGAAGCTTTCTTT. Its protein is CASSVPGQGADTEAFF.

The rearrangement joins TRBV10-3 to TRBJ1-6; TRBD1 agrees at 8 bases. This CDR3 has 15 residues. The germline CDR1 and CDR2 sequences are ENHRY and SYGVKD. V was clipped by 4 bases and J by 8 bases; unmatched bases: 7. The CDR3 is CAISVGQGADSPLHF. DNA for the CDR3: TGTGCCATCAGTGTGGGGCAGGGGGCGGATTCACCCCTCCACTTT.

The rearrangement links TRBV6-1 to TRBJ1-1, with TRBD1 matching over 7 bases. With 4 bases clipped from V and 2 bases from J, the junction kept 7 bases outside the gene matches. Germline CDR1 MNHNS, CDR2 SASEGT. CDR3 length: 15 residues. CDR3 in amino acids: CASSVIDRANTEAFF. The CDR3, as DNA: TGTGCCAGCAGTGTGATCGACAGGGCAAACACTGAAGCTTTCTTT.

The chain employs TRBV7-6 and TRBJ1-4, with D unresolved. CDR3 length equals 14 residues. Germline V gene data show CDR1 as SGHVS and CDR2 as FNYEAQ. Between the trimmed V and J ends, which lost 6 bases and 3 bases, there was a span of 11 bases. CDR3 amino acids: CASRPGLANEKLFF. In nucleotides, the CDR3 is TGTGCCAGCAGACCGGGGTTAGCTAATGAAAAACTGTTTTTT.

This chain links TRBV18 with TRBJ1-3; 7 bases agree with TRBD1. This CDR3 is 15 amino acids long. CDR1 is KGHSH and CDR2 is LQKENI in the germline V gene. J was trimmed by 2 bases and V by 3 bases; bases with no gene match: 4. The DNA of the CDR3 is TGTGCCAGCTCACCTGACAGGGATCCTGGAAACACCATATATTTT. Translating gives CASSPDRDPGNTIYF.

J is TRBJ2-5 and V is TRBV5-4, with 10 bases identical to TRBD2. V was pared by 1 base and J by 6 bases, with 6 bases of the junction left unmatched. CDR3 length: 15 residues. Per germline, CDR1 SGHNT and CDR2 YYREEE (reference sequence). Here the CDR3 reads CASSLYGSGGQTQYF. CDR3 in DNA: TGTGCCAGCAGCTTGTATGGTAGCGGGGGGCAGACCCAGTACTTC.

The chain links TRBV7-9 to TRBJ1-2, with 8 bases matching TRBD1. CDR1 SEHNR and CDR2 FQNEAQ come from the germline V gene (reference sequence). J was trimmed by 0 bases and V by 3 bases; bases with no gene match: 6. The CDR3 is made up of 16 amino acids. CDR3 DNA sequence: TGTGCCAGCAGCTTTTCAGGGGGCCGAACTAACTATGGCTACACCTTC. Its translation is CASSFSGGRTNYGYTF.

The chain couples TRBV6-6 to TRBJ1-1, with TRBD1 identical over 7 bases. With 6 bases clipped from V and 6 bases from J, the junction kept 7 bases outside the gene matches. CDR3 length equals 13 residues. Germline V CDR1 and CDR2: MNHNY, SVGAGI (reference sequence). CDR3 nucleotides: TGTGCCAGCAGCTCCAGGGGGAGCGCTGAAGCTTTCTTT. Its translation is CASSSRGSAEAFF.

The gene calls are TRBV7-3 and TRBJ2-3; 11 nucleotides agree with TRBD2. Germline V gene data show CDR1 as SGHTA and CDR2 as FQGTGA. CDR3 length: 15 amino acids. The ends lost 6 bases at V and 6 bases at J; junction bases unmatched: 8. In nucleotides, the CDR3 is TGTGCCAGCAGGTCGACTAGCGGGGACCAGGATACGCAGTATTTT. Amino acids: CASRSTSGDQDTQYF.

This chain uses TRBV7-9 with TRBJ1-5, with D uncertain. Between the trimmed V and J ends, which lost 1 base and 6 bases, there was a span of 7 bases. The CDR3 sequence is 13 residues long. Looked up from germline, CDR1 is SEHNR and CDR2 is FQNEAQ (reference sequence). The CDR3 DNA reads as TGTGCCAGCAGCTTAGATTTTCGTCAGCCCCAGCATTTT. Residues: CASSLDFRQPQHF. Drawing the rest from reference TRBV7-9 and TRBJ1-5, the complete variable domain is DTGVSQNPRHKITKRGQNVTFRCDPISEHNRLYWYRQTLGQGPEFLTYFQNEAQLEKSRLLSDRFSAERPKGSFSTLEIQRTEQGDSAMYLCASSLDFRQPQHFGDGTRLSIL.

CDR3 protein: CASSIGPGNQPQHF. CDR3 in DNA: TGTGCCAGTAGTATCGGGCCAGGGAATCAGCCCCAGCATTTT. The chain employs TRBV19 and TRBJ1-5; the D gene is possibly TRBD1 (5 bases). Germline V gene data show CDR1 as LNHDA and CDR2 as SQIVND (reference sequence). Trimming removed 3 bases from V and 4 bases from J, with 10 bases in between. This CDR3 is 14 amino acids long.

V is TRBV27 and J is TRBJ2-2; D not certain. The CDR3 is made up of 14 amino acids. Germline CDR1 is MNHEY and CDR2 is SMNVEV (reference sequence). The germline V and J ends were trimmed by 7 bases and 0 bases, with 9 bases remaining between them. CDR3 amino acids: CASKEVANTGELFF. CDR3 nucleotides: TGTGCCAGCAAAGAGGTGGCGAACACCGGGGAGCTGTTTTTT.

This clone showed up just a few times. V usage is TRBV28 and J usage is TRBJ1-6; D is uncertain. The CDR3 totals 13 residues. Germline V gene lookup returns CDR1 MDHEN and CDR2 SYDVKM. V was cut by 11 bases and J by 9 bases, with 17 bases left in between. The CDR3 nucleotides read TGTGCCGGTAGAGGGATGTCTGCTTCACCCCTCCACTTT. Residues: CAGRGMSASPLHF.